This is a list of T cell receptor beta chains from one sample in a study of cytomegalovirus exposure and HLA in healthy donors. Assay used: immunoSEQ multiplex PCR; TCRdb lists only in-frame clones, some missing. Seen here are 55,000 to 80,000 clones, roughly four fifths observed once, and the top ten hold about 20%. The sample taken for sequencing was PBMCs. Every receptor here comes from a woman aged 30 to 39 in good health and CMV-seropositive. Both conserved end residues are part of each CDR3. A D gene is named only where the DNA matches it firmly. A row's size may be missing; if present it is once, few, many or a size class.

CDR3nt: TGTGCCAGCAGCTTCGGTCCTAACACTGAAGCTTTCTTT
CDR3aa: CASSFGPNTEAFF
j_gene: TRBJ1-1
abundance: -
v_gene: TRBV5-6
d_gene: -

CDR3nt: TGCGCCAGCAGCCCCAAGGTTGGCGGCGCCTACGAGCAGTACTTC
CDR3aa: CASSPKVGGAYEQYF
j_gene: TRBJ2-7
abundance: -
v_gene: TRBV4-3
d_gene: -

CDR3nt: TGTGCCAGCGCGGGGACAGGGCACTATGGCTACACCTTC
CDR3aa: CASAGTGHYGYTF
j_gene: TRBJ1-2
abundance: once
v_gene: TRBV28
d_gene: TRBD1

CDR3nt: TGTGCCAGCAGCCAAGAGAGAGGACTAGCATCGGAGCAGTACTTC
CDR3aa: CASSQERGLASEQYF
j_gene: TRBJ2-7
abundance: -
v_gene: TRBV4-2
d_gene: TRBD2

CDR3nt: TGTGCCAGCAGCCAAGCTGGACTAGCGGGAAGCACAGATACGCAGTATTTT
CDR3aa: CASSQAGLAGSTDTQYF
j_gene: TRBJ2-3
abundance: -
v_gene: TRBV4-2
d_gene: TRBD2

CDR3nt: TGTGCCAGCAGTACCGGGACAGCGAACACTGAAGCTTTCTTT
CDR3aa: CASSTGTANTEAFF
j_gene: TRBJ1-1
abundance: once
v_gene: TRBV6-1
d_gene: TRBD1

CDR3nt: TGCGCCAGCAGCTCCCCGGACAGTCGTGAGCAGTACTTC
CDR3aa: CASSSPDSREQYF
j_gene: TRBJ2-7
abundance: -
v_gene: TRBV5-1
d_gene: -

CDR3nt: TGTGCCAGCAGCCCGACAGGGGGACCCTATGGCTACACCTTC
CDR3aa: CASSPTGGPYGYTF
j_gene: TRBJ1-2
abundance: -
v_gene: TRBV6-5
d_gene: TRBD1

CDR3nt: TGTGCCAGTAGTGCCGTCAGCGGCCAGCCCCAGCATTTT
CDR3aa: CASSAVSGQPQHF
j_gene: TRBJ1-5
abundance: -
v_gene: TRBV19
d_gene: -

CDR3nt: TGTGCCAGCTCACCACGACAAACCTATGGCTACACCTTC
CDR3aa: CASSPRQTYGYTF
j_gene: TRBJ1-2
abundance: -
v_gene: TRBV18
d_gene: -

CDR3nt: TGTGCCTGGGACCCGGGAACTAGCGGCTACGAGCAGTACTTC
CDR3aa: CAWDPGTSGYEQYF
j_gene: TRBJ2-7
abundance: few
v_gene: TRBV30
d_gene: TRBD2

CDR3nt: TGTGCCAGCAGTCAAGAACGGTGGGACAGAAACAATGAGCAGTTCTTC
CDR3aa: CASSQERWDRNNEQFF
j_gene: TRBJ2-1
abundance: once
v_gene: TRBV4-2
d_gene: TRBD1

CDR3nt: TGTGCCAGCAGTTTACGACAGGGAGGCCGCGAGCAGTACTTC
CDR3aa: CASSLRQGGREQYF
j_gene: TRBJ2-7
abundance: -
v_gene: TRBV28
d_gene: -

CDR3nt: TGCGCCAGCAGCCACCACGGACAGGGGGCAGGGACTGAAGCTTTCTTT
CDR3aa: CASSHHGQGAGTEAFF
j_gene: TRBJ1-1
abundance: once
v_gene: TRBV4-1
d_gene: TRBD1

CDR3nt: TGTGCCAGCTCAGGGGGTGACAACTATGGCTACACCTTC
CDR3aa: CASSGGDNYGYTF
j_gene: TRBJ1-2
abundance: once
v_gene: TRBV7-2
d_gene: TRBD1

CDR3nt: TGTGCCGATCCGCCTTCGAGGGTCGCCTATTTAGGCTACACCTTC
CDR3aa: CADPPSRVAYLGYTF
j_gene: TRBJ1-2
abundance: -
v_gene: TRBV6-4
d_gene: -

CDR3nt: TGCGCCAGCAGCCAAGCGCAGGCTAGCAATCAGCCCCAGCATTTT
CDR3aa: CASSQAQASNQPQHF
j_gene: TRBJ1-5
abundance: once
v_gene: TRBV4-1
d_gene: -

CDR3nt: TGTGCCAGCAGGACGGGACAGGGCCTCGGCTACACCTTC
CDR3aa: CASRTGQGLGYTF
j_gene: TRBJ1-2
abundance: -
v_gene: TRBV6-5
d_gene: TRBD1

CDR3nt: TGCGCCAGCAGTGAAGGGCAGGGTTCTAATGAAAAACTGTTTTTT
CDR3aa: CASSEGQGSNEKLFF
j_gene: TRBJ1-4
abundance: -
v_gene: TRBV10-1
d_gene: -

CDR3nt: TGTGCCAGCAGCTCCTATTCCTGGGCCACTGAAGCTTTCTTT
CDR3aa: CASSSYSWATEAFF
j_gene: TRBJ1-1
abundance: -
v_gene: TRBV7-9
d_gene: -

CDR3nt: TGCAGCGTTGAAAGAGGGGTTGATAGCGGGATGGTTGTGGAGACCCAGTACTTC
CDR3aa: CSVERGVDSGMVVETQYF
j_gene: TRBJ2-5
abundance: few
v_gene: TRBV29-1
d_gene: TRBD2

CDR3nt: TGCAGCCCACTAAGTCCCAGCACAGATACGCAGTATTTT
CDR3aa: CSPLSPSTDTQYF
j_gene: TRBJ2-3
abundance: -
v_gene: TRBV29-1
d_gene: -

CDR3nt: TGTGCCTGGAGTGTACTGAGCACAGATACGCAGTATTTT
CDR3aa: CAWSVLSTDTQYF
j_gene: TRBJ2-3
abundance: once
v_gene: TRBV30
d_gene: -

CDR3nt: TGCGCCAGCAGCTTGGTAACAGGGGCTCGGAGTTATGGCTACACCTTC
CDR3aa: CASSLVTGARSYGYTF
j_gene: TRBJ1-2
abundance: -
v_gene: TRBV5-1
d_gene: TRBD1

CDR3nt: TGTGCCAGCAGGGGCGGGTCTCCCTACGAGCAGTACTTC
CDR3aa: CASRGGSPYEQYF
j_gene: TRBJ2-7
abundance: -
v_gene: TRBV28
d_gene: -

CDR3nt: TGTGCCAGCAGCCCGCAGGTTATCGGGACAGGGGAGACCCAGTACTTC
CDR3aa: CASSPQVIGTGETQYF
j_gene: TRBJ2-5
abundance: -
v_gene: TRBV7-2
d_gene: TRBD1

CDR3nt: TGTGCCAGCAGTTTACTCGGGATTCAGTACTTC
CDR3aa: CASSLLGIQYF
j_gene: TRBJ2-4
abundance: -
v_gene: TRBV28
d_gene: -

CDR3nt: TGTGCCAGCAGCCTTGGGACTAGGGGACGCTACAATGAGCAGTTCTTC
CDR3aa: CASSLGTRGRYNEQFF
j_gene: TRBJ2-1
abundance: -
v_gene: TRBV5-4
d_gene: TRBD2

CDR3nt: TGCGCCAGCAGCCATAACAGTTACAATGAGCAGTTCTTC
CDR3aa: CASSHNSYNEQFF
j_gene: TRBJ2-1
abundance: -
v_gene: TRBV4-1
d_gene: -

CDR3nt: TGCGCCAGCGACGCTGGGGGCGGCACTGAAGCTTTCTTT
CDR3aa: CASDAGGGTEAFF
j_gene: TRBJ1-1
abundance: -
v_gene: TRBV5-1
d_gene: -

CDR3nt: TGTGCCAGCAGTGAATCAGCGGGAGCTACATGGAATGAGCAGTTCTTC
CDR3aa: CASSESAGATWNEQFF
j_gene: TRBJ2-1
abundance: medium-sized
v_gene: TRBV25-1
d_gene: TRBD2

CDR3nt: TGCGCCAGCAGCCCTCCCGGGACAGGTAAAGATACGCAGTATTTT
CDR3aa: CASSPPGTGKDTQYF
j_gene: TRBJ2-3
abundance: -
v_gene: TRBV5-1
d_gene: TRBD1

CDR3nt: TGCGCCAGCAGCCAAACCCCCCATGCGGGAGGGTGGGGCTACGAGCAGTACTTC
CDR3aa: CASSQTPHAGGWGYEQYF
j_gene: TRBJ2-7
abundance: -
v_gene: TRBV4-1
d_gene: TRBD2